These 5 T cell receptor beta chains share one sample of origin, sequenced in a study of shared T cell receptors in the human thymus. Libraries were prepared by immunoSEQ multiplex PCR; TCRdb keeps only in-frame clonotypes and omits some of them. This table holds roughly 410,000 clones, approximately 95% found once. Sequencing input: thymocytes. The receptors stem from a human donor.

This chain links TRBV19 with TRBJ2-6; D could derive from TRBD1 or TRBD2 (5 bases each). Germline V gene lookup returns CDR1 LNHDA and CDR2 SQIVND (reference sequence). The V end was cut by 6 bases, the J end by 0 bases, with 18 bases between. The CDR3 runs 18 residues. CDR3 coding DNA: TGTGCCAGTAGCCACCGAGGGGAAAGCCACTCTGGGGCCAACGTCCTGACTTTC. Translation: CASSHRGESHSGANVLTF.

The rearrangement joins TRBV7-6 to TRBJ2-2; TRBD1 matches at 8 bases. Germline CDR1 SGHVS, CDR2 FNYEAQ. Trimming removed 4 bases from V and 2 bases from J; junction bases left unmatched: 3. The CDR3 extends over 15 amino acids. As DNA, the CDR3 is TGTGCCAGCAGCTGGGACAGGATTAACACCGGGGAGCTGTTTTTT. Its translation is CASSWDRINTGELFF.

The V and J genes are TRBV29-1 and TRBJ2-3; possible D gene TRBD2, 5 bases. V was shortened by 6 bases and J by 2 bases, with 21 bases between the two germline ends. Germline V gene lookup returns CDR1 SQVTM and CDR2 ANQGSEA. The CDR3 is 16 amino acids. CDR3 sequence reads: CSVTRTSKVHTDTQYF. The CDR3 nucleotides read TGCAGCGTGACGAGGACTTCCAAAGTGCACACAGATACGCAGTATTTT.

This clone was seen just once. The chain combines TRBV29-1 with TRBJ2-1; maybe TRBD1 (5 bases). The CDR3 sequence is 18 residues long. Germline V gene sequence: CDR1 SQVTM, CDR2 ANQGSEA. The germline V and J ends were trimmed by 0 bases and 0 bases, with 18 bases remaining between them. This CDR3 reads CSVEEWRQCGYSYNEQFF. The CDR3 bases are TGCAGCGTTGAAGAGTGGAGACAGTGCGGCTACTCCTACAATGAGCAGTTCTTC.

The chain couples TRBV27 to TRBJ2-2; TRBD1 matches 10 bases. Germline V gives CDR1 MNHEY, CDR2 SMNVEV (reference sequence). The CDR3 totals 18 residues. The trim removed 4 bases at V and 1 base at J, leaving 9 bases unmatched. DNA of the CDR3: TGTGCCAGCAGTTACTTGCCGGGACAGGGGTGGAACACCGGGGAGCTGTTTTTT. Encoded protein: CASSYLPGQGWNTGELFF.